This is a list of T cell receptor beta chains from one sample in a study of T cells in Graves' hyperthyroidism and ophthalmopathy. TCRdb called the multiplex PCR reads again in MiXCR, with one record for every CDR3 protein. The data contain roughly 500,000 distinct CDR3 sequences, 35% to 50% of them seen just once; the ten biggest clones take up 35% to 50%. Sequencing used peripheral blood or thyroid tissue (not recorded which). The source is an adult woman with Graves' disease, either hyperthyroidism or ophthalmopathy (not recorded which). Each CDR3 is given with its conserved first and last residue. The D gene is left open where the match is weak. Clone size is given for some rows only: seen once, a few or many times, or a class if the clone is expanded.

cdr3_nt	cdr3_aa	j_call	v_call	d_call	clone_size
TGTGCCACCAGCAGAGTTGTGAATTCACCCCTCCACTTT	CATSRVVNSPLHF	TRBJ1-6	TRBV15	.	.
TGTGCCAGCAGTGCAATAGCCCGGGCAGTCGGGGAGACCCAGTACTTC	CASSAIARAVGETQYF	TRBJ2-5	TRBV2	.	.
TGTGCCATCAGTGAGGGTTCAAATCGACCGGACAGGGTGACGGAGACCCAGTACTTC	CAISEGSNRPDRVTETQYF	TRBJ2-5	TRBV10-3	TRBD1	few
TGTGCCAGCAGCTTAGGGGGAGGTGAGCAGTTCTTC	CASSLGGGEQFF	TRBJ2-1	TRBV7-9	.	.
TGTGCCATCAGTGAAGAGGATCTGAACACTGAAGCTTTCTTT	CAISEEDLNTEAFF	TRBJ1-1	TRBV10-3	.	.
TGTGCCAGCACCAGGGAGCGCACTGAAGCTTTCTTT	CASTRERTEAFF	TRBJ1-1	TRBV28	.	few
TGCAGTGCTAGAGTTCCCCCAAACCACGAGCAGTACTTC	CSARVPPNHEQYF	TRBJ2-7	TRBV20-1	.	.
TGTGCCAGCGGTTCAGGGAGCCCGATGGGGAACACCGGGGAGCTGTTTTTT	CASGSGSPMGNTGELFF	TRBJ2-2	TRBV7-3	.	.
TGTGCCAGCAGCTTAGAAGGACTTCGGGGGCCCTGGGAGGAGACCCAGTACTTC	CASSLEGLRGPWEETQYF	TRBJ2-5	TRBV11-2	.	few
TGTGCCAGCAGCCCCGCTAGCGGTCGAACCGGGGAGCTGTTTTTT	CASSPASGRTGELFF	TRBJ2-2	TRBV6-6	TRBD2	.
TGTGCCACCAGTGACCTCACGGTGGGCGGTACCGGGGAGCTGTTTTTT	CATSDLTVGGTGELFF	TRBJ2-2	TRBV24-1	.	.
TGCAGTGCTAGAGGGGCGCATCAGCCCCAGCATTTT	CSARGAHQPQHF	TRBJ1-5	TRBV20-1	.	many
TGTGCCAGTAGTATAGTAGGATCAGGCTACGAGCAGTACTTC	CASSIVGSGYEQYF	TRBJ2-7	TRBV19	.	.